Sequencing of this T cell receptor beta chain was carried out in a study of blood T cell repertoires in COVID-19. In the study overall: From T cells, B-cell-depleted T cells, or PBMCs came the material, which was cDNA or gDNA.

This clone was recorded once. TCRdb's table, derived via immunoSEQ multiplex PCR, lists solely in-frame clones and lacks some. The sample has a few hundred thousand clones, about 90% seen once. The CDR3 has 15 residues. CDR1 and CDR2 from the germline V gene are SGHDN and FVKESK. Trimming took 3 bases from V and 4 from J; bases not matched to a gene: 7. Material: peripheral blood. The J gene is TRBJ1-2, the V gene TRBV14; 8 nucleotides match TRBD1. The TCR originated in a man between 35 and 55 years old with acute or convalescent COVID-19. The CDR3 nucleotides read TGTGCCAGCAGCCAGACCGGGACAGGAATCTATGGCTACACCTTC. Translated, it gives CASSQTGTGIYGYTF.